This TCR beta chain was sequenced in a study of T cells after yellow fever vaccination. Study results and limitations: Weaker overall was a secondary response that nonetheless peaked faster, on day 5 versus 15. FACS-sorted repertoires could contain abundant clonotypes contaminating from the bulk population. Reappearing after the booster were most of the clones from primary vaccination (96% CD4, 88% CD8).

UMIs were added to TCR cDNA along with a universal primer site when it was made by 5'RACE template switching. One entry per CDR3 protein results from TCRdb running MiXCR on the 5' RACE reads. The sample includes tens of thousands of distinct CDR3 sequences, approximately 7% seen only once; the top ten take around 32%. The V end lost 7 bases, the J end lost 9 bases, and 13 bases lay between the germline ends. This CDR3 region has 12 residues. Germline CDR1 SEHNR, CDR2 FQNEAQ (reference sequence). In this sample, this clonotype turned up many times. Its antigen is unidentified. The receptor was derived from a man aged 18-30 years who received the YFV17D yellow fever vaccine. The rearrangement joins TRBV7-9 to TRBJ2-1, with D tentatively TRBD1 (6 bases). The sequencing here drew on CD8+ T cells sorted from PBMCs, taken about 5 days after the first yellow fever vaccination. The CDR3 loop reads CASTPRGGEQFF. The CDR3 DNA sequence: TGTGCCAGCACCCCGCGAGGGGGTGAGCAGTTCTTC.